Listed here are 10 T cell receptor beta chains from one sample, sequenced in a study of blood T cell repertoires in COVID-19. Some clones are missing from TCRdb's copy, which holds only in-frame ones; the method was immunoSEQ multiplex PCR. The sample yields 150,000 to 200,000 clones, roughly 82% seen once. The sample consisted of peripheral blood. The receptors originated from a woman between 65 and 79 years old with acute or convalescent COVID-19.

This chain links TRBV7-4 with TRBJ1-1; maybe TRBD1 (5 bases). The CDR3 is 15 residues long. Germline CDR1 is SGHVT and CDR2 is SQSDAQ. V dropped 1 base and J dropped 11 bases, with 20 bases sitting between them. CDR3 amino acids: CASSLVGARVIWAFF. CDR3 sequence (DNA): TGTGCCAGCAGCTTAGTAGGGGCGCGCGTTATTTGGGCTTTCTTT.

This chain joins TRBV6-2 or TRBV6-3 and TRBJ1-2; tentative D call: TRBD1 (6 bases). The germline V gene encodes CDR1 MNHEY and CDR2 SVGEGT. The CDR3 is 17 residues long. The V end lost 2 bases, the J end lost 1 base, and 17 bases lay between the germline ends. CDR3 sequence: CASSYPSGTNINYGYTF. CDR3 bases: TGTGCCAGCAGTTACCCCTCCGGGACAAATATTAACTATGGCTACACCTTC.

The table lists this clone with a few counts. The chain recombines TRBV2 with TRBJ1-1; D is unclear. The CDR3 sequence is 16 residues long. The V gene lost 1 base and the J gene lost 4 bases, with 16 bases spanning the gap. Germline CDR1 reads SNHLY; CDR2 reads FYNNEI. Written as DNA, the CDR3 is TGTGCCAGCAGTGAAGGCAGTAGAGGGCTCGCCACTGAAGCTTTCTTT. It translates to CASSEGSRGLATEAFF. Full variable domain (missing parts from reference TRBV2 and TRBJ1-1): EPEVTQTPSHQVTQMGQEVILRCVPISNHLYFYWYRQILGQKVEFLVSFYNNEISEKSEIFDDQFSVERPDGSNFTLKIRSTKLEDSAMYFCASSEGSRGLATEAFFGQGTRLTVV.

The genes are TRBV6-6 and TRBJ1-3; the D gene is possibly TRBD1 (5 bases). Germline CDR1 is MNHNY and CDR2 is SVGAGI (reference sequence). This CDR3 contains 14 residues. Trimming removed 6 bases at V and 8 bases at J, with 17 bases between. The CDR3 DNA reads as TGTGCCAGCAGCTCCCGGTCAGGGTCCTACACCATATATTTT. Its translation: CASSSRSGSYTIYF.

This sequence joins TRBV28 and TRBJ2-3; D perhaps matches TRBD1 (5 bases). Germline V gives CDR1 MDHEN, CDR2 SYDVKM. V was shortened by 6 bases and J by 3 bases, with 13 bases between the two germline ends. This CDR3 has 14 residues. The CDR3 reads CASRQDPGTDTQYF. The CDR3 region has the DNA TGTGCCAGCAGACAGGATCCTGGAACAGATACGCAGTATTTT.

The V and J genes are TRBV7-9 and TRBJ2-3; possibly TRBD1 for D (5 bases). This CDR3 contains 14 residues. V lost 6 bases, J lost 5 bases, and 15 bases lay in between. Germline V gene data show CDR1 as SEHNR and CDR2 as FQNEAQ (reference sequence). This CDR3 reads CASRLNHQGDTQYF. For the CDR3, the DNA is TGTGCCAGCAGGCTAAACCACCAGGGAGATACGCAGTATTTT.

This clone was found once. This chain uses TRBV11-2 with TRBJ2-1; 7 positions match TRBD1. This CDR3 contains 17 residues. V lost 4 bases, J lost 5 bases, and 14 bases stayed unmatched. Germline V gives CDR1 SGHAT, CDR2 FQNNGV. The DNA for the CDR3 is TGTGCCAGCAGCTGGCCCCAGGGGGAAGAGATAAACAATGAGCAGTTCTTC. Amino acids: CASSWPQGEEINNEQFF.

The CDR3 region has the DNA TGTGCCAGCAGTGGTTCTGGGGCACAGGAAAAACTGTTTTTT. This encodes CASSGSGAQEKLFF. This sequence joins TRBV2 and TRBJ1-4; tentatively, D is TRBD1 (5 bases). Germline CDR1 reads SNHLY; CDR2 reads FYNNEI. V was clipped by 4 bases and J by 8 bases, with 14 bases between them. CDR3 length: 14 residues. The full variable domain, with the rest looked up from reference TRBV2 and TRBJ1-4, is EPEVTQTPSHQVTQMGQEVILRCVPISNHLYFYWYRQILGQKVEFLVSFYNNEISEKSEIFDDQFSVERPDGSNFTLKIRSTKLEDSAMYFCASSGSGAQEKLFFGSGTQLSVL.

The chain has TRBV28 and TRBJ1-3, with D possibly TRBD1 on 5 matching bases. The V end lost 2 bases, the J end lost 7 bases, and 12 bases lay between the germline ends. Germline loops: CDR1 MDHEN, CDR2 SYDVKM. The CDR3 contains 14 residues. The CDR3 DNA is TGTGCCAGCAGTTTACTCAGGGTCAGCAACACCATATATTTT. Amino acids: CASSLLRVSNTIYF.

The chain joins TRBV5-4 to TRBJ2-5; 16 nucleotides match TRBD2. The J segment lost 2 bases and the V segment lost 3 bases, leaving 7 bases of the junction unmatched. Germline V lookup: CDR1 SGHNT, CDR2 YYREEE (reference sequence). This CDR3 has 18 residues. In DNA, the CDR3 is TGTGCCAGCAGCTCAGAACCGGGACTAGCGGGAGGGCAAGAGACCCAGTACTTC. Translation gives CASSSEPGLAGGQETQYF.